This TCR beta chain appears in the sequencing data of a study of blood T cell repertoires in COVID-19. Study overall: Samples came from the United States, Italy and Spain, spanning acute and convalescent COVID-19. T cells, B-cell-depleted T cells, or PBMCs supplied cDNA or gDNA.

Under the authors' procedure: Researchers report that nucleated cell counts were estimated from reference gene primer amplification. The assay was immunoSEQ multiplex PCR, and TCRdb's table has in-frame clones only and misses some. From that table come the V and J calls and clone size; the DNA was used to work out D and trimming. The sample yields over 250,000 clones, 85% seen once. This CDR3 contains 16 residues. Germline V gives CDR1 SGHRS, CDR2 YFSETQ. The junction had 11 bases not matched to a gene; V was cut back by 4 bases and J by 4 bases. The origin of this receptor is a human donor in a cohort sampled during active COVID-19. The rearrangement links TRBV5-1 to TRBJ2-4; TRBD2 matches 7 bases. The sequencing input was peripheral blood. For the CDR3, the DNA is TGCGCCAGCAGCCCGTTATCGGGAGGCTTTAAAAACATTCAGTACTTC. Protein sequence: CASSPLSGGFKNIQYF.